A single sample gave rise to the 31 T cell receptor beta chains below, sequenced in a study of shared T cell receptors in the human thymus (dated by TCRdb to the early 2020s). Library method: the immunoSEQ multiplex PCR assay. TCRdb's version of the immuneACCESS table is confined to in-frame rearrangements and falls short of the full clone set. An unresolved V gene accounts for under half of the shortfall where checked; the remainder is of unknown origin. The sample table shows some 720,000 clones, and 88% are seen once. Around 0.0099% of the sample goes to the ten largest clones. These same records also appear under a second study, on human thymus T cells.

Sequencing input: thymocytes. All receptors derive from a boy younger than two with a congenital heart defect. Donor details come from another sample of the same person, matched by shared clones.

V usage is TRBV2 and J usage is TRBJ1-5; 10 bases align to TRBD1. V trimming: 0 bases; J trimming: 0 bases; junction bases outside the gene matches: 11. CDR1 and CDR2 from the germline V gene are SNHLY and FYNNEI. This CDR3 has 20 residues. As DNA, the CDR3 is TGTGCCAGCAGTGAAGCGAGAGGGACAGGGGAAGGGTTTAGCAATCAGCCCCAGCATTTT. This encodes CASSEARGTGEGFSNQPQHF.

The CDR3 nucleotides read TGTGCCAGCAGCCCTCGACAGCCGTCCTACGAGCAGTACTTC. This sequence encodes CASSPRQPSYEQYF. The rearrangement uses TRBV9 and TRBJ2-7; D perhaps matches TRBD1 (5 bases). The germline CDR1 and CDR2 sequences are SGDLS and YYNGEE. Trimming stripped 4 bases from V and 1 base from J, with 12 bases between. CDR3 size: 14 residues.

The V call is TRBV4-3, the J call TRBJ2-3; TRBD1 might be the D (5 bases). The CDR3 covers 16 residues. Germline V gives CDR1 LGHNA, CDR2 YSLEER. V was shortened by 0 bases and J by 1 base, with 11 bases between the two germline ends. The CDR3 DNA reads as TGCGCCAGCAGCCAAGATGTAGCAGGGCGCACAGATACGCAGTATTTT. Its translation is CASSQDVAGRTDTQYF.

Here the CDR3 reads CASSLIPGQSYEQYF. The CDR3 DNA sequence: TGTGCCAGCAGCCTCATACCGGGACAGTCCTACGAGCAGTACTTC. This rearrangement joins TRBV5-6 to TRBJ2-7; TRBD1 aligns across 7 bases. From germline, CDR1 is SGHDT and CDR2 YYEEEE. The CDR3 totals 15 residues. Trimming removed 4 bases from V and 1 base from J; junction bases left unmatched: 8. Looking up the rest from reference TRBV5-6 and TRBJ2-7 gives the full variable domain: DAGVTQSPTHLIKTRGQQVTLRCSPKSGHDTVSWYQQALGQGPQFIFQYYEEEERQRGNFPDRFSGHQFPNYSSELNVNALLLGDSALYLCASSLIPGQSYEQYFGPGTRLTVT.

The table lists this clone with a count of one. The CDR3 DNA sequence: TGCGCCAGCAGCCGTAGGGGGGGGGAGACCCAGTACTTC. It is translated as CASSRRGGETQYF. The chain combines TRBV4-1 with TRBJ2-5; maybe TRBD2 (7 bases). Germline CDR1 MGHRA, CDR2 YSYEKL. Trimming stripped 4 bases from V and 5 bases from J, with 11 bases between. The CDR3 totals 13 residues.

This chain joins TRBV7-3 and TRBJ2-2; unclear D gene. CDR1 and CDR2 from the germline V gene are SGHTA and FQGTGA. This CDR3 comprises 15 residues. V dropped 5 bases and J dropped 7 bases, with 17 bases sitting between them. The CDR3 sequence: CASSLSDRPGGELFF. CDR3 in DNA: TGTGCCAGCAGCCTATCGGATCGACCGGGCGGGGAGCTGTTTTTT.

The genes are TRBV18 and TRBJ2-7, with 7 bases matching TRBD1. Germline assignment: CDR1 KGHSH and CDR2 LQKENI. The length of the CDR3 is 17 residues. The V and J ends lost 2 bases and 0 bases, in that order; junction bases with no gene match: 10. The CDR3 DNA is TGTGCCAGCTCACCAGGACAAAGGGGACAGAGCTCCTACGAGCAGTACTTC. Protein: CASSPGQRGQSSYEQYF.

The genes are TRBV28 and TRBJ2-2; 15 bases match TRBD2. The trim removed 8 bases at V and 3 bases at J, leaving 10 bases unmatched. CDR3 size: 18 residues. Germline assignment: CDR1 MDHEN and CDR2 SYDVKM. CDR3 sequence: CASGRTSGRARDTGELFF. The CDR3 bases are TGTGCCAGCGGCAGGACTAGCGGGAGGGCCCGGGACACCGGGGAGCTGTTTTTT. The full variable domain, with the rest looked up from reference TRBV28 and TRBJ2-2, is DVKVTQSSRYLVKRTGEKVFLECVQDMDHENMFWYRQDPGLGLRLIYFSYDVKMKEKGDIPEGYSVSREKKERFSLILESASTNQTSMYLCASGRTSGRARDTGELFFGEGSRLTVL.

The rearrangement joins TRBV19 to TRBJ1-5, with TRBD1 as a possible D gene (6 bases). There are 15 residues in the CDR3. Trimming took 3 bases from V and 6 from J, leaving 15 bases between them. Germline CDR1 reads LNHDA; CDR2 reads SQIVND (reference sequence). The CDR3 DNA follows: TGTGCCAGTAGTATTTATGGGCAGGGGAGTCAGCCCCAGCATTTT. As protein: CASSIYGQGSQPQHF. Full variable domain (outside the CDR3, taken from reference TRBV19 and TRBJ1-5): DGGITQSPKYLFRKEGQNVTLSCEQNLNHDAMYWYRQDPGQGLRLIYYSQIVNDFQKGDIAEGYSVSREKKESFPLTVTSAQKNPTAFYLCASSIYGQGSQPQHFGDGTRLSIL.

The chain couples TRBV11-2 to TRBJ1-2, with 7 bases fitting TRBD1. V shed 6 bases and J 9 bases; nucleotides not matched to a gene: 13. Germline V lookup: CDR1 SGHAT, CDR2 FQNNGV. The CDR3 has 14 residues. The CDR3 DNA reads as TGTGCCAGCAGTCCTGTGAGGGGACAGCGTCGCTACACCTTC. Its translation: CASSPVRGQRRYTF.

The gene calls are TRBV28 and TRBJ1-1; 7 positions agree with TRBD1. Germline CDR1 MDHEN, CDR2 SYDVKM. CDR3 length: 17 residues. Trimming removed 5 bases from V and 0 bases from J; junction bases left unmatched: 12. This CDR3 reads CASSMTGRRGMNTEAFF. The DNA for the CDR3 is TGTGCCAGCAGTATGACAGGGCGGAGGGGGATGAACACTGAAGCTTTCTTT.

This clone was observed a single time. The chain links TRBV4-2 to TRBJ2-1; 10 nucleotides line up with TRBD2. The germline V gene encodes CDR1 LGHNA and CDR2 YNFKEQ. The V gene end was trimmed by 0 bases and the J gene end by 1 base; junction bases not matched to a gene: 3. This CDR3 is built from 17 residues. CDR3 protein: CASSQEPSGGSYNEQFF. CDR3 DNA: TGTGCCAGCAGCCAAGAGCCTAGCGGGGGATCCTACAATGAGCAGTTCTTC.

This sequence joins TRBV10-3 and TRBJ2-7; 7 positions agree with TRBD2. CDR1 and CDR2 (germline): ENHRY, SYGVKD. The CDR3 totals 18 residues. V was clipped by 7 bases and J by 4 bases; unmatched bases: 22. CDR3 residues: CAITKGPPQGREAYEQYF. CDR3 coding DNA: TGTGCCATCACAAAGGGCCCCCCTCAGGGCCGGGAGGCGTACGAGCAGTACTTC.

This clone was observed once. The DNA of the CDR3 is TGTGCCAGCAGTTCGAGGAGACTAGAGACCTACGAGCAGTACTTC. Translated: CASSSRRLETYEQYF. The V and J genes are TRBV28 and TRBJ2-7; weak D call: TRBD2 (6 bases). This CDR3 has 15 residues. Germline V gene data show CDR1 as MDHEN and CDR2 as SYDVKM. V lost 4 bases and J 2 bases, leaving 15 bases between the germline ends.

This clone was recorded once. This chain joins TRBV29-1 and TRBJ2-1; 8 bases match TRBD2. The CDR3 is made up of 15 amino acids. The V and J ends lost 2 bases and 4 bases, in that order; junction bases with no gene match: 7. Germline V gives CDR1 SQVTM, CDR2 ANQGSEA. CDR3 residues: CSVELAGGQYNEQFF. CDR3 sequence (DNA): TGCAGCGTTGAATTGGCGGGAGGACAGTACAATGAGCAGTTCTTC.

The gene calls are TRBV6-1 and TRBJ1-1; the match to TRBD1 covers 7 bases. J gave up 0 bases and V 8 bases, and 3 bases lay outside the gene matches. Germline-derived CDR1 and CDR2 are MNHNS and SASEGT. The CDR3 runs 13 residues. This CDR3 is CASGDSLNTEAFF. DNA for the CDR3: TGTGCCAGCGGGGACAGTTTGAACACTGAAGCTTTCTTT.

V is TRBV6-5 and J is TRBJ2-5, with D perhaps matching TRBD2 (5 bases). The V gene's germline CDR1 is MNHEY and CDR2 SVGAGI. The CDR3 consists of 14 residues. V was shortened by 0 bases and J by 5 bases, with 10 bases between the two germline ends. CDR3 region: CASSYSQRVETQYF. CDR3 sequence (DNA): TGTGCCAGCAGTTACTCCCAGAGGGTGGAGACCCAGTACTTC.

The J gene is TRBJ2-7, the V gene TRBV5-5; D gene ambiguous. The germline V and J ends were trimmed by 0 bases and 0 bases, with 4 bases remaining between them. Germline loops: CDR1 SGHKS, CDR2 YYEKEE (reference sequence). The CDR3 has 13 amino acids. In DNA, the CDR3 is TGTGCCAGCAGCTTGGCACACTCCTACGAGCAGTACTTC. Amino acids: CASSLAHSYEQYF.

This clone has a handful of counts. The V call is TRBV5-1, the J call TRBJ2-7, with D perhaps TRBD2 (5 bases). The V gene's germline CDR1 is SGHRS and CDR2 YFSETQ. CDR3 size: 15 residues. Trimming removed 6 bases from V and 8 bases from J, with 24 bases in between. The CDR3 DNA reads as TGCGCCAGCACTCGGACTGCCGGCGACAAGGGCAAGCAGTACTTC. Protein: CASTRTAGDKGKQYF.

The chain joins TRBV4-1 to TRBJ2-2; 14 bases fit TRBD2. The V gene end was trimmed by 1 base and the J gene end by 3 bases; junction bases not matched to a gene: 1. Germline values: CDR1 MGHRA, CDR2 YSYEKL. CDR3 length: 17 residues. The CDR3 bases are TGCGCCAGCAGCCAAGCGGGACTAGCGGGAGACACCGGGGAGCTGTTTTTT. It encodes CASSQAGLAGDTGELFF.

V usage is TRBV4-1 and J usage is TRBJ1-4; a possible D gene is TRBD1 (5 bases). This CDR3 contains 15 residues. Germline CDR1 is MGHRA and CDR2 is YSYEKL. Trimming stripped 1 base from V and 8 bases from J, with 14 bases between. The CDR3: CASSQVEGAAEKLFF. The DNA of the CDR3 is TGCGCCAGCAGCCAAGTGGAAGGGGCGGCAGAAAAACTGTTTTTT.

This clone has just a few counts. The CDR3 is CSVGMGQGDNSNQPQHF. Written as DNA, the CDR3 is TGCAGCGTGGGAATGGGACAGGGGGACAATAGCAATCAGCCCCAGCATTTT. This chain links TRBV29-1 with TRBJ1-5, with 11 bases aligning to TRBD1. The CDR3 has 17 residues. V gave up 6 bases and J gave up 0 bases; unmatched junction bases: 10. CDR1 is SQVTM and CDR2 is ANQGSEA in the germline V gene.

This chain connects TRBV9 to TRBJ2-2, with TRBD2 matching over 10 bases. V shed 3 bases, J shed 7 bases, and the junction held 12 bases outside the gene matches. Germline-derived CDR1 and CDR2 are SGDLS and YYNGEE. This CDR3 comprises 17 residues. The CDR3 coding sequence is TGTGCCAGCAGCGCCGCGAGGCTACAGCGGGAGGGCGGGGAGCTGTTTTTT. Its translation: CASSAARLQREGGELFF.

The CDR3 nucleotides read TGTGCCAGCAGTCCTGCGGTAAAGGCCTACGAGCAGTACTTC. This gives the protein CASSPAVKAYEQYF. The chain links TRBV27 to TRBJ2-7; D call uncertain. The CDR3 runs to 14 residues. The germline V gene encodes CDR1 MNHEY and CDR2 SMNVEV (reference sequence). V lost 5 bases, J lost 2 bases, and 13 bases lay in between.

This clone was counted a single time. The rearrangement links TRBV4-2 to TRBJ2-3, with 14 bases lining up with TRBD2. Looked up from germline, CDR1 is LGHNA and CDR2 is YNFKEQ. The CDR3 has 18 residues. Germline trimming cut 1 base from V and 6 bases from J; bases unmatched to any gene: 9. The CDR3: CASSQGGGLAGVGDTQYF. The CDR3 DNA follows: TGTGCCAGCAGCCAAGGTGGGGGACTAGCGGGAGTGGGGGATACGCAGTATTTT.

V gene TRBV11-2 combines with J gene TRBJ1-5, with TRBD1 as a possible D gene (5 bases). Trimming pared 5 bases from V and 0 bases from J, leaving 20 bases between. CDR1 is SGHAT, CDR2 FQNNGV, per germline. The CDR3 spans 18 residues. Here the CDR3 reads CASSRRTRRTYSNQPQHF. The DNA of the CDR3 is TGTGCCAGCAGCCGAAGGACACGACGAACTTATAGCAATCAGCCCCAGCATTTT.

The chain combines TRBV5-6 with TRBJ2-7, with TRBD2 matching 15 bases. Germline V gene sequence: CDR1 SGHDT, CDR2 YYEEEE. The CDR3 covers 17 residues. The trim removed 0 bases at V and 4 bases at J, leaving 5 bases unmatched. CDR3 sequence reads: CASSLGTSGRAGYEQYF. CDR3 nucleotides: TGTGCCAGCAGCTTGGGGACTAGCGGGAGGGCCGGGTACGAGCAGTACTTC.

V is TRBV4-3 and J is TRBJ2-6; 7 bases align to TRBD1. CDR1 is LGHNA, CDR2 YSLEER, per germline. The V and J ends lost 3 bases and 2 bases, in that order; junction bases with no gene match: 7. The CDR3 has 17 amino acids. The CDR3 loop reads CASSHRDRETGANVLTF. The CDR3 DNA follows: TGCGCCAGCAGCCATCGCGACAGGGAAACTGGGGCCAACGTCCTGACTTTC.

V and J are TRBV7-9 and TRBJ2-7; 11 nucleotides align to TRBD2. V lost 4 bases, J lost 2 bases, and 13 bases stayed unmatched. The CDR3 extends over 18 amino acids. CDR1 is SEHNR, CDR2 FQNEAQ, per germline (reference sequence). CDR3 sequence: CASSWGDLAGGLAYEQYF. CDR3 sequence (DNA): TGTGCCAGCAGCTGGGGGGACCTAGCGGGAGGCTTGGCCTACGAGCAGTACTTC.

This chain connects TRBV19 to TRBJ1-4, with no clear D. The V end lost 3 bases, the J end lost 0 bases, and 8 bases lay between the germline ends. The CDR3 is 15 residues long. Germline V gives CDR1 LNHDA, CDR2 SQIVND (reference sequence). The CDR3 nucleotides read TGTGCCAGTAGTATGAGCCAGGCAACTAATGAAAAACTGTTTTTT. This sequence encodes CASSMSQATNEKLFF.

This clone occurred once. V and J are TRBV5-1 and TRBJ2-1; 8 bases agree with TRBD2. Looked up from germline, CDR1 is SGHRS and CDR2 is YFSETQ. The CDR3 has 14 amino acids. V lost 3 bases to trimming and J lost 7 bases; unmatched junction nucleotides: 6. As DNA, the CDR3 is TGCGCCAGCAGCTATCGGACTAGCTTGAATGAGCAGTTCTTC. Translation gives CASSYRTSLNEQFF.